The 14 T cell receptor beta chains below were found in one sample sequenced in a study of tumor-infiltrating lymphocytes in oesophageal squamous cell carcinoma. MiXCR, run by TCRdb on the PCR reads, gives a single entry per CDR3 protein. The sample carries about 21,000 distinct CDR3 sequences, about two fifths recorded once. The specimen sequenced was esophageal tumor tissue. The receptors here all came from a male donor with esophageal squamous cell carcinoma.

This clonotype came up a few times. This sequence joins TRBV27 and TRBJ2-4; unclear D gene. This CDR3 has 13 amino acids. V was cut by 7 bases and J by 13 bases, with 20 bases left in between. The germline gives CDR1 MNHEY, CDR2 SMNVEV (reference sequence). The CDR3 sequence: CASKVGGSVEQYF. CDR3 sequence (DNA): TGTGCCAGCAAAGTTGGCGGATCCGTAGAGCAGTACTTC.

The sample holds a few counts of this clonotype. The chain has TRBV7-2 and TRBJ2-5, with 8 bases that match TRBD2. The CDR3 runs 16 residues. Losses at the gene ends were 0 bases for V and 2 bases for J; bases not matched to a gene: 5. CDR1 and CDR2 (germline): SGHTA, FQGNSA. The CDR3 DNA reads TGTGCCAGCAGCTTAGCGTGGCTAGCGGGTCAAGAGACCCAGTACTTC. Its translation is CASSLAWLAGQETQYF.

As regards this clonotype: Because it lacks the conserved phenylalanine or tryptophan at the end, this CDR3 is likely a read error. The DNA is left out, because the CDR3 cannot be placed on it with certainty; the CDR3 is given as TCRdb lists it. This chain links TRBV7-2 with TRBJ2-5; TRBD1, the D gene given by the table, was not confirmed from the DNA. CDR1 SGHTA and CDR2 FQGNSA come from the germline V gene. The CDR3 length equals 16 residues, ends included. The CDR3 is CASSLVAGVEGYTFGS.

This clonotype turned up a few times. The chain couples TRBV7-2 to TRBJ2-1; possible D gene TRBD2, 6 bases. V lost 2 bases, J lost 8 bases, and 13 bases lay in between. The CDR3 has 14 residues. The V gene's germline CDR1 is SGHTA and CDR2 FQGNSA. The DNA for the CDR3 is TGTGCCAGCAGCTTAAACCGCGGCGGGGATGAGCAGTTCTTC. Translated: CASSLNRGGDEQFF.

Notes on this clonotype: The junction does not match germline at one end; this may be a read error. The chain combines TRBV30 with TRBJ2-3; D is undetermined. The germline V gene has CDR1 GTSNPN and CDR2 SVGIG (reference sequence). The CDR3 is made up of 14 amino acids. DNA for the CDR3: TGTGCCTGGAGTGTTCAGGCTATCGGTTCACCCCTCCACTTC. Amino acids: CAWSVQAIGSPLHF.

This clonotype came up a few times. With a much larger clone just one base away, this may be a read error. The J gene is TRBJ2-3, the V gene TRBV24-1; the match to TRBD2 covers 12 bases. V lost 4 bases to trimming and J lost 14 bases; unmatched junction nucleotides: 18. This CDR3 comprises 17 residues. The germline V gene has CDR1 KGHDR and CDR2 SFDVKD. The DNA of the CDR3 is TGTGCCACCAGTGAAAGGGGACTAGCGGGTAACACCGGGGAGCTGTATTTT. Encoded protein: CATSERGLAGNTGELYF.

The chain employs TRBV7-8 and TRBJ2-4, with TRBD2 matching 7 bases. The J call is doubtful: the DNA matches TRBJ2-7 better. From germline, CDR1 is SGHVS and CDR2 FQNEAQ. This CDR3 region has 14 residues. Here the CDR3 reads CASSPPLADYEQYF. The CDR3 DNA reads TGTGCCAGCAGCCCCCCCCTAGCGGACTACGAGCAGTACTTC.

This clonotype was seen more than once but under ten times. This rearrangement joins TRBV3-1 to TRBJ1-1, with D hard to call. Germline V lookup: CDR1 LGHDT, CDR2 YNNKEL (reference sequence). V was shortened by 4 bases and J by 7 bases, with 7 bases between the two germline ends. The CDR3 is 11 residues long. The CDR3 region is CASSLGGEAFF. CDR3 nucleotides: TGTGCCAGCAGCCTCGGAGGTGAAGCTTTCTTT.

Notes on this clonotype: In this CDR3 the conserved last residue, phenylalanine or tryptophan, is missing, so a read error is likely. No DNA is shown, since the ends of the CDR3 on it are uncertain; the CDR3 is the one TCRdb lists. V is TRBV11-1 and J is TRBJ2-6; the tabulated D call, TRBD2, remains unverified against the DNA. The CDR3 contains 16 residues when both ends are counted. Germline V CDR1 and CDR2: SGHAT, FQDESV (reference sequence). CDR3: CASSLGGARETQYFGA.

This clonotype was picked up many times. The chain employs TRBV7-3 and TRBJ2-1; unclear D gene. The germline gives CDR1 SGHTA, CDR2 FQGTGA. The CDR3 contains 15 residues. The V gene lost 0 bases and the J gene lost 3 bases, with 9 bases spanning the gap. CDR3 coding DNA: TGTGCCAGCAGCTTAACGTCTCAAGGCTACAATGAGCAGTTCTTC. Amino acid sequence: CASSLTSQGYNEQFF.

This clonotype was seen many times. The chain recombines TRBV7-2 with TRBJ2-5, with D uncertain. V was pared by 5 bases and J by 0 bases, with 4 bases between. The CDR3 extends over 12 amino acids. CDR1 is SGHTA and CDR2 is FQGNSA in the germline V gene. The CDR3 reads CASSRDQETQYF. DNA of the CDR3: TGTGCCAGCAGCCGTGACCAAGAGACCCAGTACTTC. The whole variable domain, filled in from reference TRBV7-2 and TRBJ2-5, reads GAGVSQSPSNKVTEKGKDVELRCDPISGHTALYWYRQSLGQGLEFLIYFQGNSAPDKSGLPSDRFSAERTGGSVSTLTIQRTQQEDSAVYLCASSRDQETQYFGPGTRLLVL.

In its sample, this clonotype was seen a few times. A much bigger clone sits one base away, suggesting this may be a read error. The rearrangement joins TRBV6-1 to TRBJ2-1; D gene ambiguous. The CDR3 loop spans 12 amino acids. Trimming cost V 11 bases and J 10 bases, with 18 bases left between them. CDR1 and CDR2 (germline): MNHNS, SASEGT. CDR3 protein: CASSTLTYEQFF. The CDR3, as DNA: TGTGCCTCCTCCACACTCACCTACGAGCAGTTCTTC.

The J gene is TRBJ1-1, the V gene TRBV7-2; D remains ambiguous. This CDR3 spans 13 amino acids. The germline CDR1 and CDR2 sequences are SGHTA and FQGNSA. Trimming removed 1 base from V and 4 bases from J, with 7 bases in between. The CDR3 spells CASSLGSLTEAFF. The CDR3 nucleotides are TGTGCCAGCAGCTTAGGGTCTCTCACTGAAGCTTTCTTT.

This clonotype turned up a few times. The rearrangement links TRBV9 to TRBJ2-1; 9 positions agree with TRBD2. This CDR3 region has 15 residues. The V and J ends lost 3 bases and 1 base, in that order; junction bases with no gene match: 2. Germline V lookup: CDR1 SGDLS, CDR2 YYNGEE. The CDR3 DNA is TGTGCCAGCAGCGGCGGGGGGGAGTCCTACAATGAGCAGTTCTTC. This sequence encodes CASSGGGESYNEQFF. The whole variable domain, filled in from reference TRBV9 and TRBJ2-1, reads DSGVTQTPKHLITATGQRVTLRCSPRSGDLSVYWYQQSLDQGLQFLIQYYNGEERAKGNILERFSAQQFPDLHSELNLSSLELGDSALYFCASSGGGESYNEQFFGPGTRLTVL.